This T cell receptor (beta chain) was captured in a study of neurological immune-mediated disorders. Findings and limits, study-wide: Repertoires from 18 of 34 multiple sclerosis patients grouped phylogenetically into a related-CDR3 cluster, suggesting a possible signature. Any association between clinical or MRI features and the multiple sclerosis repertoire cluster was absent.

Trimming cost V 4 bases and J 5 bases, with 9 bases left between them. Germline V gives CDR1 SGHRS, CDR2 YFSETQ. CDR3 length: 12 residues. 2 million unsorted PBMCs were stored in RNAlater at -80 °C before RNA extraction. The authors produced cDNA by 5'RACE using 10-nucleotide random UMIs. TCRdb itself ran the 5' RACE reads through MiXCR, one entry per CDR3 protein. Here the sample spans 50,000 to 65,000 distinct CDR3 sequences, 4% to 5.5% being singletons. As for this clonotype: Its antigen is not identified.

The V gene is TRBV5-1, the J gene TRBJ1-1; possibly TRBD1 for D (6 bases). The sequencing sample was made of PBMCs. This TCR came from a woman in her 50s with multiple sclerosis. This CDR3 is CASSKDSTEAFF. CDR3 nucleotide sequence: TGCGCCAGCAGCAAGGACAGTACTGAAGCTTTCTTT.